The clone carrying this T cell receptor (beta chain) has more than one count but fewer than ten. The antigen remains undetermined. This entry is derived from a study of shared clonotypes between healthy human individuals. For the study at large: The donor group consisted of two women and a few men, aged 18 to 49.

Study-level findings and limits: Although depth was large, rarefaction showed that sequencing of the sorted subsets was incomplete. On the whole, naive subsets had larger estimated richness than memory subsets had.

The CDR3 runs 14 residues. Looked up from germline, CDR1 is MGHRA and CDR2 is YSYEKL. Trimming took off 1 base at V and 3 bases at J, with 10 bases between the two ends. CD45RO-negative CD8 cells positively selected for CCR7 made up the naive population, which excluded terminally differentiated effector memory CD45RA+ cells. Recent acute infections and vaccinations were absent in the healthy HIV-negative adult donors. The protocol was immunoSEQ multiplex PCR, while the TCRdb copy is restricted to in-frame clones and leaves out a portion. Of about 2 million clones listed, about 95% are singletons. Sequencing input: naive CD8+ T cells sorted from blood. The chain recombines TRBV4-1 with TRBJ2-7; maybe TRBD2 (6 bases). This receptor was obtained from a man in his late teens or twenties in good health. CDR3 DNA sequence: TGCGCCAGCAGCCAAGTCATGACTAGCTACGAGCAGTACTTC. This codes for CASSQVMTSYEQYF.